This entry describes one TCR beta chain. Its target antigen remains unknown. It has no much larger one-base neighbor in the sample; base qualities were not kept. The record originates from a study of OX40 agonist ivuxolimab in advanced cancers. Turning to the overall study: The costimulatory receptor OX40 (CD134) was targeted by ivuxolimab, a fully human IgG2 agonistic monoclonal antibody. The paper covers the monotherapy dose-escalation part of the phase I ivuxolimab trial, which included N ≈ 57 patients. Prior anti-PD-1, anti-PD-L1 or anti-CTLA-4 therapy was permitted, and checkpoint inhibitors had been received by 40% to 50% of dose-escalation patients. Partial responses were achieved by three dose-escalation patients, of whom one had hepatocellular carcinoma and two had cutaneous melanoma. Peripheral TCRbeta sequencing was intended to test whether TCR sequence diversity was altered and clonal T-cell expansion was caused by ivuxolimab. Among the roughly 52 dose-escalation patients, around 20 had hepatocellular carcinoma, approximately 15 melanoma, 9 renal cell carcinoma and 9 head and neck cancer. The dose-escalation cohort was roughly 80% male with a mean age of around 62 years, ranging from roughly 20 to 80. Intravenous ivuxolimab was administered to patients every 2 weeks at six dose levels: 0.01, 0.1, 0.3, 1.5, 3 and 10 mg/kg.

Genomic DNA was isolated from the sorted cells so that the TCRbeta CDR3 region could be sequenced. The immunoSEQ Assay was used to sequence the TCRbeta CDR3 regions. Entries here come from immuneACCESS through TCRdb and include only in-frame sequences with V and J called. Some clones fail to appear in such tables; in the studies checked, an unresolved V gene covers under half of the shortfall, and the cause of the remainder is unknown. In all, the sample holds approximately 81,000 clones, and about 93% of those were seen once. The biggest ten clones account for 14% of the sample. The trial excluded patients who had a history of autoimmune disease or who were on systemic immunosuppression. In every dose cohort, peripheral blood was drawn for TCR sequencing at baseline, cycle 4 day 1, and cycle 7 day 1. Samples came from an open-label, multicenter, first-in-human phase I dose-escalation trial of ivuxolimab. Adults with locally advanced or metastatic melanoma, renal cell, hepatocellular, or head and neck squamous cell carcinoma were enrolled in the trial. Before TCR sequencing, CD4+ and CD8+ T cells were separately sorted from peripheral blood.

Broad study findings and their caveats: The antigen specificity of the clonally expanded peripheral T cells was not determined. At doses of 0.1 to 3.0 mg/kg, clonal expansion of both CD4+ and CD8+ T cells in blood was seen between baseline and week 6. Partial responders in the 0.1-3.0 mg/kg groups had among the lowest normalized peripheral clonal expansion, especially among CD8+ T cells. After ivuxolimab, expanded clones were on average more numerous among CD8+ T cells than among CD4+ T cells. Low levels of normalized T-cell clonal expansion were also shown by some nonresponding patients.

This TCR came from an adult with an advanced solid tumor such as melanoma, head and neck, liver or kidney cancer. Specimen: CD4+ or CD8+ T cells sorted from blood, collected in a trial of the OX40 agonist ivuxolimab.

CDR3 loop: CASSSLLQGSTEAFF. The nucleotide sequence reads TGTGCCAGCAGCTCACTTTTACAGGGGAGCACTGAAGCTTTCTTT. This chain joins TRBV7-6 to TRBJ1-1; 7 bases in the junction line up with TRBD1. The CDR3 sequence holds 15 residues, the cysteine and phenylalanine included. The retained sequence is limited to the CDR3, 45 bases, with the frame set at the first base. Trimming removed 4 bases from V and 4 bases from J; the gene matches leave 9 bases unexplained. Looking up the germline V gene yields CDR1 SGHVS and CDR2 FNYEAQ. The full variable domain, completed from the reference TRBV7-6 and TRBJ1-1 proteins outside the CDR3, reads GAGVSQSPRYKVTKRGQDVALRCDPISGHVSLYWYRQALGQGPEFLTYFNYEAQQDKSGLPNDRFSAERPEGSISTLTIQRTEQRDSAMYRCASSSLLQGSTEAFFGQGTRLTVV.